These 8 T cell receptor beta chains were sequenced from one sample in a study of shared clonotypes between healthy human individuals. Assay used: immunoSEQ multiplex PCR; TCRdb lists only in-frame clones, some missing. The sample yields 2 million to 2.5 million clones, approximately 95% seen once. The material sequenced was naive CD4+ T cells from PBMCs. Indicated subset: CD45RA+ positively selected. The receptors shown here come from a man aged 18 to 29 in good health. Some clones in this sample may be carry-over from other donors' samples.

CDR3 loop: CASSQEGLANYGYTF. CDR3 DNA sequence: TGCGCCAGCAGCCAAGAGGGTTTGGCTAACTATGGCTACACCTTC. The chain is built from TRBV4-3 and TRBJ1-2; D ambiguous. In germline, CDR1 is LGHNA, CDR2 YSLEER. The CDR3 consists of 15 residues. With 0 bases removed from V and 0 bases from J, the gap between germline ends came to 8 bases.

The table lists this clone with a few counts. The chain couples TRBV2 to TRBJ1-2, with no clear D. Germline V gene lookup returns CDR1 SNHLY and CDR2 FYNNEI. The germline V and J ends were trimmed by 6 bases and 7 bases, with 12 bases remaining between them. The CDR3 spans 12 residues. The CDR3, as DNA: TGTGCCAGCAGACGGGGAGAACGTGGCTACACCTTC. Amino acid sequence: CASRRGERGYTF.

To note about this clone: The same CDR3 also results from other DNA sequences found in this sample. J is TRBJ2-7 and V is TRBV28; TRBD2 might be the D (6 bases). Germline assignment: CDR1 MDHEN and CDR2 SYDVKM. V was clipped by 2 bases and J by 4 bases, with 12 bases between them. CDR3 length equals 14 residues. This CDR3 is CASSLAGSSYEQYF. CDR3 in DNA: TGTGCCAGCAGTTTAGCGGGGTCCAGTTACGAGCAGTACTTC. The variable domain in full, completed from reference TRBV28 and TRBJ2-7, reads DVKVTQSSRYLVKRTGEKVFLECVQDMDHENMFWYRQDPGLGLRLIYFSYDVKMKEKGDIPEGYSVSREKKERFSLILESASTNQTSMYLCASSLAGSSYEQYFGPGTRLTVT.

The rearrangement joins TRBV7-2 to TRBJ2-3, with D possibly matching TRBD2 (5 bases). Deletions cut 2 bases from V and 2 bases from J, with 11 bases between. The CDR3 sequence is 15 residues long. Germline V gene data show CDR1 as SGHTA and CDR2 as FQGNSA. CDR3 residues: CASSLRRQLTDTQYF. For the CDR3, the DNA is TGTGCCAGCAGCTTACGGAGGCAACTCACAGATACGCAGTATTTT.

This chain connects TRBV29-1 to TRBJ2-2, with D perhaps TRBD1 (6 bases). From germline, CDR1 is SQVTM and CDR2 ANQGSEA. The CDR3 is 15 amino acids. Trimming cost V 4 bases and J 5 bases, with 17 bases left between them. This CDR3 reads CSVARGQGLTGELFF. The CDR3 DNA sequence: TGCAGCGTTGCTAGGGGTCAGGGGTTGACCGGGGAGCTGTTTTTT.

This chain connects TRBV9 to TRBJ2-1; 10 positions match TRBD2. The germline V gene encodes CDR1 SGDLS and CDR2 YYNGEE. Trimming took 0 bases from V and 8 from J; bases not matched to a gene: 8. This CDR3 region has 16 residues. The CDR3 nucleotides are TGTGCCAGCAGCGTAGATGGGACTAGCGTTGGCTATGAGCAGTTCTTC. Protein product: CASSVDGTSVGYEQFF.

This clone is a singleton in its sample. The chain combines TRBV7-2 with TRBJ2-2, with D unresolved. CDR1 and CDR2 from the germline V gene are SGHTA and FQGNSA. The CDR3 length is 16 residues. V was clipped by 5 bases and J by 0 bases, with 13 bases between them. The CDR3 reads CASSHSGNSNTGELFF. CDR3 bases: TGTGCCAGCAGCCACAGTGGGAACTCGAACACCGGGGAGCTGTTTTTT.

This rearrangement joins TRBV25-1 to TRBJ2-2, with D unclear. The CDR3 totals 13 residues. From germline, CDR1 is MGHDK and CDR2 SYGVNS. V gave up 5 bases and J gave up 0 bases, with 4 bases separating them. In DNA, the CDR3 is TGTGCCAGCAGTACTCCGAACACCGGGGAGCTGTTTTTT. Its protein is CASSTPNTGELFF.